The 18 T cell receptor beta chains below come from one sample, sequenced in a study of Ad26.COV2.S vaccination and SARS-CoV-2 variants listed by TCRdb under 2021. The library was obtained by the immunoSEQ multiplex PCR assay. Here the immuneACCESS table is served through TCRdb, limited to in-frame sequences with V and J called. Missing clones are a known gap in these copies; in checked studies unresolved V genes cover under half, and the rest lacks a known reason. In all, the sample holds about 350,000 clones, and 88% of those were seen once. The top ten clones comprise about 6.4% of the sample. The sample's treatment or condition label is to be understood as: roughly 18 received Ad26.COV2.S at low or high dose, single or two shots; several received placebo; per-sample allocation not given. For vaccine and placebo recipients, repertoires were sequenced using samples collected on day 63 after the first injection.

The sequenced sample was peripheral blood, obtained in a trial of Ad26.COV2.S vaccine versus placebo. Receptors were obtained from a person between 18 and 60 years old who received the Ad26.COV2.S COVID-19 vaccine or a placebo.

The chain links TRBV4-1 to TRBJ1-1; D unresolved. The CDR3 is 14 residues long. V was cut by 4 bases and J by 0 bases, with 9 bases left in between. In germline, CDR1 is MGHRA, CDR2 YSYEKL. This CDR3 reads CASSPNAVNTEAFF. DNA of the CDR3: TGCGCCAGCAGCCCTAATGCGGTGAACACTGAAGCTTTCTTT.

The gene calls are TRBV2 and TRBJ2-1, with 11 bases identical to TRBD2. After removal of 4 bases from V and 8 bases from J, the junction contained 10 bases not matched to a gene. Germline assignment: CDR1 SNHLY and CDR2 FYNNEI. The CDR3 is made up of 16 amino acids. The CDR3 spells CASSGDTSGSFDEQFF. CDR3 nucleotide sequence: TGTGCCAGCAGTGGAGATACTAGCGGGAGTTTCGATGAGCAGTTCTTC.

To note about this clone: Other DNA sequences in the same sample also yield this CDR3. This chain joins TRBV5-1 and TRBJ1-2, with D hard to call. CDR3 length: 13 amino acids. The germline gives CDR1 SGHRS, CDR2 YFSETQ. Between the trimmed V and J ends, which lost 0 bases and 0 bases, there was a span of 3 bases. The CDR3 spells CASSLGANYGYTF. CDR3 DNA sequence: TGCGCCAGCAGCTTGGGAGCTAACTATGGCTACACCTTC.

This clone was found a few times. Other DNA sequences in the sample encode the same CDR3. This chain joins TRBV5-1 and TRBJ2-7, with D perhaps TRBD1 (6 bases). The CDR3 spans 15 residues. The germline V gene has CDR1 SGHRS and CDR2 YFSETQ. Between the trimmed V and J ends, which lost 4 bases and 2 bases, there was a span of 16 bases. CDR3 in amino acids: CASSPRVGTTYEQYF. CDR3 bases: TGCGCCAGCAGCCCAAGAGTCGGGACAACCTACGAGCAGTACTTC.

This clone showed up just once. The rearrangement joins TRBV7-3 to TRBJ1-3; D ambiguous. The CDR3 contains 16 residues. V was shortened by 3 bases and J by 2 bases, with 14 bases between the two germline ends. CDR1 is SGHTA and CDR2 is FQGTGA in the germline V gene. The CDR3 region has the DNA TGTGCCAGCAGCTTGCCGTCGGGGAGGACTGGAAACACCATATATTTT. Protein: CASSLPSGRTGNTIYF.

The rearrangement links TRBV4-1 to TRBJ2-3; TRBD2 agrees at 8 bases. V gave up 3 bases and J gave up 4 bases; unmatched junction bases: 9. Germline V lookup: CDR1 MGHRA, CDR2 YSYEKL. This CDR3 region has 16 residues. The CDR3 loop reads CASSHRLGGRPDTQYF. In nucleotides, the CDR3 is TGCGCCAGCAGCCACCGGTTGGGCGGGAGGCCAGATACGCAGTATTTT.

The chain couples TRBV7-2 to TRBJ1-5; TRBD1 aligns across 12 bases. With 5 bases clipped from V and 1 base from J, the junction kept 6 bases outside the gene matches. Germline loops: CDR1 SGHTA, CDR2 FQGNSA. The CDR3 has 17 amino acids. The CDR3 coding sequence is TGTGCCAGCAGCCCGGGGACAGGGGGCCTAAGCAATCAGCCCCAGCATTTT. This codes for CASSPGTGGLSNQPQHF.

CDR3 DNA: TGTGCCAGCAGCTTCCGTTGGAAGAACACTGAAGCTTTCTTT. Amino acid sequence: CASSFRWKNTEAFF. The chain employs TRBV5-6 and TRBJ1-1; no reliable D call. The V end lost 2 bases, the J end lost 1 base, and 9 bases lay between the germline ends. From germline, CDR1 is SGHDT and CDR2 YYEEEE. The CDR3 consists of 14 residues.

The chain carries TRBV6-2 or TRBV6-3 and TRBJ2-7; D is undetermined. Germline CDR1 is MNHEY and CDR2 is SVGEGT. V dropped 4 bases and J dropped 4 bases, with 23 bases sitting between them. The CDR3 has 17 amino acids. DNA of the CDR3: TGTGCCAGCAGTTTCACCCCGGATCCAAACGAATCATACGAGCAGTACTTC. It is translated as CASSFTPDPNESYEQYF.

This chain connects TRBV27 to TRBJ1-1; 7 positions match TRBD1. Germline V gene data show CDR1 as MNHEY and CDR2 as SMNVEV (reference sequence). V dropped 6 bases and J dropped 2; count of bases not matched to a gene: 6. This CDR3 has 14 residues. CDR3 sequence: CASRLTGANTEAFF. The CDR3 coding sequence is TGTGCCAGCAGATTAACAGGGGCTAACACTGAAGCTTTCTTT.

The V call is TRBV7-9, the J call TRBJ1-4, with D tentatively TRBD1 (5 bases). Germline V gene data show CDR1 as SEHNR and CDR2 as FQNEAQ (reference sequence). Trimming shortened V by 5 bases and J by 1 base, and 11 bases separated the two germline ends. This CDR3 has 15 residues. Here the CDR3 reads CASSPPGGTNEKLFF. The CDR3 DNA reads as TGTGCCAGCAGCCCCCCCGGGGGAACTAATGAAAAACTGTTTTTT. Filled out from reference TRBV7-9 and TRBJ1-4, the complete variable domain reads DTGVSQNPRHKITKRGQNVTFRCDPISEHNRLYWYRQTLGQGPEFLTYFQNEAQLEKSRLLSDRFSAERPKGSFSTLEIQRTEQGDSAMYLCASSPPGGTNEKLFFGSGTQLSVL.

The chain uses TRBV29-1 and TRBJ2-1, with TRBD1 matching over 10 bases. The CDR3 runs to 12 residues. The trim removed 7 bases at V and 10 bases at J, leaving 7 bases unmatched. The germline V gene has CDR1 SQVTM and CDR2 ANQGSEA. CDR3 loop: CSADRGSGEQFF. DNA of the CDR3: TGCAGCGCGGACAGGGGGTCAGGGGAGCAGTTCTTC.

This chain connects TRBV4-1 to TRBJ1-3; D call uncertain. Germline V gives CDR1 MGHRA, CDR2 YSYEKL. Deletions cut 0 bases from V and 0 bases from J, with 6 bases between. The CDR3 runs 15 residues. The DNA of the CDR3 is TGCGCCAGCAGCCAAGATGTAAGCTCTGGAAACACCATATATTTT. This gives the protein CASSQDVSSGNTIYF.

CDR3 in DNA: TGTGCCAGCAGCTTAGACTTCAGCTCCTACGAGCAGTACTTC. This encodes CASSLDFSSYEQYF. The chain links TRBV7-9 to TRBJ2-7; D is ambiguous. This CDR3 spans 14 amino acids. V was clipped by 1 base and J by 0 bases, with 7 bases between them. Germline assignment: CDR1 SEHNR and CDR2 FQNEAQ (reference sequence).

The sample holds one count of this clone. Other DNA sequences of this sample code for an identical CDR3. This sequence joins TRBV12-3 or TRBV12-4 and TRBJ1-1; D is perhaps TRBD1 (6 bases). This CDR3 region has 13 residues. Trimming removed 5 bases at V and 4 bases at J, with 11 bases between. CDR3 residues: CASSPRGGTEAFF. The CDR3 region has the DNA TGTGCCAGCAGTCCCAGAGGGGGCACTGAAGCTTTCTTT.

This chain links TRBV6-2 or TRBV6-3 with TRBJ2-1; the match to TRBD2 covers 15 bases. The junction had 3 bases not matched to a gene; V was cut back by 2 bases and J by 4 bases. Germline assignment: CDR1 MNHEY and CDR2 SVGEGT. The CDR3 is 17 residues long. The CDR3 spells CASSYGTSGRIYNEQFF. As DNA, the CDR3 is TGTGCCAGCAGTTACGGGACTAGCGGGAGGATATACAATGAGCAGTTCTTC.

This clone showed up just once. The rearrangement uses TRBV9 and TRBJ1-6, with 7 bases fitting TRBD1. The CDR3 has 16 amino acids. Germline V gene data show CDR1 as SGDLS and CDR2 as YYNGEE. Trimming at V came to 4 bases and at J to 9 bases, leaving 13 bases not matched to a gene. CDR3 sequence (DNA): TGTGCCAGCAGCCCTACCACGACAGGGCTCGGTTCACCCCTCCACTTT. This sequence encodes CASSPTTTGLGSPLHF.

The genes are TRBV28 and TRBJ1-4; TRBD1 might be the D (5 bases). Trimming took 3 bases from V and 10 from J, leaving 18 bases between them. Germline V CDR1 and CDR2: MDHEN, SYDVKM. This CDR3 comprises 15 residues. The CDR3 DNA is TGTGCCAGCAGTTTCCAATCTGGGGGTTCGAGAAAACTGTTTTTT. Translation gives CASSFQSGGSRKLFF.